This TCR beta chain was observed in a study of blood T cell repertoires in COVID-19. For the study at large: Samples of COVID-19 (acute and convalescent) were obtained from the United States, Italy and Spain. The analysed material was cDNA or gDNA that came from T cells, B-cell-depleted T cells, or PBMCs.

This CDR3 is built from 13 residues. Germline V gene lookup returns CDR1 LNHDA and CDR2 SQIVND (reference sequence). Trimming left V 0 bases short and J 5 bases short, with 7 bases between. Assay used: immunoSEQ multiplex PCR; TCRdb lists only in-frame clones, some missing. The repertoire consists of under 500,000 clones, with roughly 87% occurring once and the leading ten covering about 2%. Everyone who took part was 18 to 89 years old, and they came from about two dozen US areas. Participants had their cohort set by participant-reported clinical history. The sequenced sample consisted of PBMCs or T cells enriched from blood (not recorded which). This receptor was taken from a young woman with acute COVID-19. The V and J genes are TRBV19 and TRBJ1-2; no firm D call. CDR3 in DNA: TGTGCCAGTAGTATAGATCCCGGGTATGGCTACACCTTC. This translates into CASSIDPGYGYTF.